The 29 T cell receptor beta chains given below trace back to one sample, sequenced in a study of blood T cell repertoires in COVID-19. Profiled with immunoSEQ multiplex PCR; TCRdb holds only in-frame clones, not every one. This sample has approximately 260,000 clones, with 89% found just once. Input material: peripheral blood. These receptors were collected from a woman in her thirties or forties who had recovered from COVID-19.

The chain couples TRBV6-5 to TRBJ2-7, with a possible D match to TRBD1 (5 bases). The CDR3 extends over 14 amino acids. The V end was cut by 6 bases, the J end by 3 bases, with 15 bases between. Germline V gene lookup returns CDR1 MNHEY and CDR2 SVGAGI. The CDR3 reads CASSPTLGLYEQYF. CDR3 DNA sequence: TGTGCCAGCAGCCCCACCTTGGGGCTCTACGAGCAGTACTTC.

This chain uses TRBV3-1 (or the pseudogene TRBV3-2) with TRBJ2-1, with TRBD2 as a possible D gene (6 bases). Per germline, CDR1 LGHDT and CDR2 YNNKEL (reference sequence). The CDR3 runs to 15 residues. V dropped 4 bases and J dropped 3 bases, with 13 bases sitting between them. The CDR3 is CASSPGDWGYNEQFF. As DNA, the CDR3 is TGTGCCAGCAGCCCCGGGGACTGGGGCTACAATGAGCAGTTCTTC.

The genes are TRBV19 and TRBJ1-2; 10 positions match TRBD1. CDR1 LNHDA and CDR2 SQIVND come from the germline V gene (reference sequence). This CDR3 has 16 residues. The V segment lost 0 bases and the J segment 5 bases; nucleotides outside the gene matches: 6. The CDR3 reads CASSIDPGQGRYGYTF. The CDR3 DNA follows: TGTGCCAGTAGTATAGACCCGGGACAGGGGAGGTATGGCTACACCTTC.

The V and J genes are TRBV18 and TRBJ2-7; TRBD2 is a possible D gene (5 bases). The V and J ends lost 2 bases and 4 bases respectively, with 9 bases between them. The length of the CDR3 is 13 residues. Per the germline V gene, CDR1 is KGHSH and CDR2 is LQKENI. CDR3 amino acids: CASSPGEGYEQYV. The CDR3 DNA reads TGTGCCAGCTCACCAGGAGAGGGATACGAGCAGTACGTC.

The chain combines TRBV24-1 with TRBJ2-1; weak D call: TRBD2 (5 bases). Trimming shortened V by 9 bases and J by 11 bases, and 13 bases separated the two germline ends. Germline V lookup: CDR1 KGHDR, CDR2 SFDVKD. The CDR3 sequence is 11 residues long. CDR3 residues: CATSGESKQFF. CDR3 nucleotides: TGTGCCACCTCCGGGGAATCGAAGCAGTTCTTC.

This clone appeared a single time. The CDR3, as DNA: TGTGCCAGCAGCGCCGGGACAGTTCGTGAGCAGTTCTTC. It codes for CASSAGTVREQFF. This chain joins TRBV7-9 and TRBJ2-1; 7 bases agree with TRBD1. The CDR3 runs 13 residues. The V gene end was trimmed by 5 bases and the J gene end by 9 bases; junction bases not matched to a gene: 7. Germline V gene lookup returns CDR1 SEHNR and CDR2 FQNEAQ (reference sequence).

V and J are TRBV5-6 and TRBJ2-7, with D possibly TRBD1 on 6 matching bases. Germline CDR1 SGHDT, CDR2 YYEEEE. V dropped 7 bases and J dropped 4 bases, with 9 bases sitting between them. This CDR3 contains 11 residues. Here the CDR3 reads CASPRGYEQYV. In nucleotides, the CDR3 is TGTGCCAGCCCCAGGGGTTACGAGCAGTACGTC.

The V call is TRBV14, the J call TRBJ2-1, with 7 bases identical to TRBD2. J lost 9 bases, V lost 5 bases, and 10 bases had no gene match. The germline CDR1 and CDR2 sequences are SGHDN and FVKESK. The CDR3 totals 14 residues. The CDR3 spells CASSGLVGRGEQFF. As DNA, the CDR3 is TGTGCCAGCAGCGGACTAGTGGGAAGGGGTGAGCAGTTCTTC. The variable domain in full, completed from reference TRBV14 and TRBJ2-1, reads EAGVTQFPSHSVIEKGQTVTLRCDPISGHDNLYWYRRVMGKEIKFLLHFVKESKQDESGMPNNRFLAERTGGTYSTLKVQPAELEDSGVYFCASSGLVGRGEQFFGPGTRLTVL.

V is TRBV28 and J is TRBJ2-5, with 14 bases fitting TRBD2. The J segment lost 2 bases and the V segment lost 4 bases, leaving 9 bases of the junction unmatched. Germline-derived CDR1 and CDR2 are MDHEN and SYDVKM. The CDR3 has 18 amino acids. CDR3 nucleotides: TGTGCCAGCAGTTCCCCCCCGGGACTAGCGGGGGTACAAGAGACCCAGTACTTC. Its translation: CASSSPPGLAGVQETQYF.

V usage is TRBV5-1 and J usage is TRBJ1-4, with 9 nucleotides matching TRBD1. Losses at the gene ends were 4 bases for V and 8 bases for J; bases not matched to a gene: 3. The length of the CDR3 is 13 residues. Germline V gene sequence: CDR1 SGHRS, CDR2 YFSETQ. DNA for the CDR3: TGCGCCAGCAGCGAGGACAGGGGAGAAAAACTGTTTTTT. Amino acid sequence: CASSEDRGEKLFF. Full variable domain (missing parts from reference TRBV5-1 and TRBJ1-4): KAGVTQTPRYLIKTRGQQVTLSCSPISGHRSVSWYQQTPGQGLQFLFEYFSETQRNKGNFPGRFSGRQFSNSRSEMNVSTLELGDSALYLCASSEDRGEKLFFGSGTQLSVL.

The gene calls are TRBV28 and TRBJ2-7, with D maybe TRBD1 (5 bases). Germline CDR1 and CDR2: MDHEN and SYDVKM. With 6 bases removed from V and 5 bases from J, the gap between germline ends came to 14 bases. The CDR3 covers 13 residues. The CDR3 sequence is CASRPTPRDEQYF. The DNA of the CDR3 is TGTGCCAGCAGACCCACTCCCAGGGACGAGCAGTACTTC.

The chain links TRBV30 to TRBJ1-6; TRBD1 agrees at 8 bases. The CDR3 runs to 13 residues. Trimming cost V 4 bases and J 9 bases; bases outside gene matches: 5. Germline V gives CDR1 GTSNPN, CDR2 SVGIG (reference sequence). CDR3 amino acids: CAWTGQGGSPLHF. As DNA, the CDR3 is TGTGCCTGGACTGGACAGGGTGGTTCACCCCTCCACTTT. The whole variable domain, remainder taken from reference TRBV30 and TRBJ1-6, is SQTIHQWPATLVQPVGSPLSLECTVEGTSNPNLYWYRQAAGRGLQLLFYSVGIGQISSEVPQNLSASRPQDRQFILSSKKLLLSDSGFYLCAWTGQGGSPLHFGNGTRLTVT.

CDR3 in amino acids: CAIRGIGQGEGSSYNEQFF. Here the CDR3 DNA reads TGTGCCATCAGGGGCATTGGACAGGGGGAAGGTAGCTCCTACAATGAGCAGTTCTTC. The chain links TRBV10-3 to TRBJ2-1, with 10 bases lining up with TRBD1. The junction had 14 bases not matched to a gene; V was cut back by 6 bases and J by 0 bases. Germline lookup yields CDR1 ENHRY and CDR2 SYGVKD. The CDR3 consists of 19 residues.

The chain has TRBV27 and TRBJ2-5, with a weak D call TRBD1 (6 bases). V lost 5 bases to trimming and J lost 2 bases, with 12 bases between them. The CDR3 runs to 14 residues. The germline gives CDR1 MNHEY, CDR2 SMNVEV (reference sequence). The chain's CDR3 is CASSDGQPQETQYF. CDR3 DNA: TGTGCCAGCAGTGACGGACAGCCTCAAGAGACCCAGTACTTC.

The rearrangement joins TRBV3-1 (or the pseudogene TRBV3-2) to TRBJ2-2; D remains unclear. The CDR3 contains 13 residues. V lost 1 base and J lost 5, with 5 bases in between. Germline lookup yields CDR1 LGHDT and CDR2 YNNKEL (reference sequence). The CDR3 region has the DNA TGTGCCAGCAGCCAAGTCACTACCGGGGAGCTGTTTTTT. Translating it yields CASSQVTTGELFF.

The CDR3 region has the DNA TGTGCCAGCAGTGATTATCAGGGGTTCTTAACTAATGAAAAACTGTTTTTT. Translation: CASSDYQGFLTNEKLFF. This chain joins TRBV2 and TRBJ1-4; tentatively, D is TRBD1 (6 bases). Trimming stripped 3 bases from V and 1 base from J, with 15 bases between. The V gene's germline CDR1 is SNHLY and CDR2 FYNNEI. The CDR3 runs to 17 residues.

The V gene is TRBV23-1, the J gene TRBJ2-4; TRBD1 matches at 8 bases. TRBV23-1 is treated as an ORF (open reading frame) with a function not yet certain. The CDR3 sequence is 17 residues long. The trim removed 2 bases at V and 5 bases at J, leaving 11 bases unmatched. The CDR3 DNA follows: TGCGCCAGCAGTCAAGTAAGACAGGGGATCCGGGAAAACATTCAGTACTTC. Translated, it gives CASSQVRQGIRENIQYF.

This rearrangement joins TRBV11-2 to TRBJ1-1; D uncertain. The CDR3 covers 13 residues. The germline V and J ends were trimmed by 4 bases and 0 bases, with 6 bases remaining between them. Germline CDR1 is SGHAT and CDR2 is FQNNGV. The CDR3 region has the DNA TGTGCCAGCAGCTATACAGTGAACACTGAAGCTTTCTTT. This sequence encodes CASSYTVNTEAFF.

The chain links TRBV11-3 to TRBJ2-5; 9 bases map to TRBD1. Germline V gene lookup returns CDR1 SGHNT and CDR2 YENEEA. The trim removed 9 bases at V and 4 bases at J, leaving 6 bases unmatched. The length of the CDR3 is 13 residues. The CDR3 reads CASAGQGRETQYF. The CDR3 nucleotides read TGTGCCAGTGCGGGACAGGGAAGAGAGACCCAGTACTTC.

The chain links TRBV28 to TRBJ2-7; 7 bases fit TRBD2. Germline-derived CDR1 and CDR2 are MDHEN and SYDVKM. V was pared by 1 base and J by 0 bases, with 6 bases of the junction left unmatched. CDR3 length: 16 amino acids. The chain's CDR3 is CASSLLGRGSSYEQYF. CDR3 sequence (DNA): TGTGCCAGCAGTTTATTAGGGCGGGGGAGCTCCTACGAGCAGTACTTC.

The rearrangement joins TRBV7-9 to TRBJ1-1, with D unresolved. Germline V gene sequence: CDR1 SEHNR, CDR2 FQNEAQ (reference sequence). The ends were cut back, 5 bases at V and 3 bases at J, with 7 bases in the middle. This CDR3 contains 12 residues. CDR3 region: CASSQRDTEAFF. The CDR3 DNA reads as TGTGCCAGCAGCCAGCGGGACACTGAAGCTTTCTTT.

The chain carries TRBV27 and TRBJ2-3; 7 positions agree with TRBD1. The CDR3 has 14 residues. CDR1 and CDR2 (germline): MNHEY, SMNVEV (reference sequence). The junction had 9 bases not matched to a gene; V was cut back by 6 bases and J by 6 bases. For the CDR3, the DNA is TGTGCCAGCAGCAAGAGACAGGGAACCGATACGCAGTATTTT. Translating it yields CASSKRQGTDTQYF.

The V call is TRBV10-1, the J call TRBJ1-3; 7 bases match TRBD1. With V trimmed by 10 bases and J by 2 bases, 5 bases remained unmatched. The CDR3 runs 13 residues. Germline V CDR1 and CDR2: WNHNN, SYGVQD (reference sequence). Here the CDR3 DNA reads TGCGCCACTACGACAGGGCCTGGAAACACCATATATTTT. Protein product: CATTTGPGNTIYF.

The V call is TRBV10-1, the J call TRBJ1-3; no reliable D call. Germline values: CDR1 WNHNN, CDR2 SYGVQD (reference sequence). The CDR3 covers 15 residues. V was clipped by 3 bases and J by 2 bases, with 11 bases between them. This chain's CDR3 is CASSELRSPGNTIYF. CDR3 nucleotide sequence: TGCGCCAGCAGTGAATTGCGGAGTCCTGGAAACACCATATATTTT.

V is TRBV7-3 and J is TRBJ1-1; 9 bases line up with TRBD1. The V gene end was trimmed by 1 base and the J gene end by 5 bases; junction bases not matched to a gene: 5. CDR3 size: 15 residues. Germline loops: CDR1 SGHTA, CDR2 FQGTGA. The CDR3 here is CASSLMGQGSTEAFF. For the CDR3, the DNA is TGTGCCAGCAGCTTAATGGGACAGGGAAGTACTGAAGCTTTCTTT. Complete variable domain (other parts from reference TRBV7-3 and TRBJ1-1): GAGVSQTPSNKVTEKGKYVELRCDPISGHTALYWYRQSLGQGPEFLIYFQGTGAADDSGLPNDRFFAVRPEGSVSTLKIQRTERGDSAVYLCASSLMGQGSTEAFFGQGTRLTVV.

The chain recombines TRBV11-3 with TRBJ2-3; D is unresolved. V lost 0 bases and J lost 1, with 17 bases in between. The germline CDR1 and CDR2 sequences are SGHNT and YENEEA. The CDR3 is 18 amino acids. The CDR3 loop is CASSLDRILSTGTDTQYF. Here the CDR3 DNA reads TGTGCCAGCAGCTTAGATCGTATTCTGAGCACAGGCACAGATACGCAGTATTTT. The full variable domain, completed using reference TRBV11-3 and TRBJ2-3, is EAGVVQSPRYKIIEKKQPVAFWCNPISGHNTLYWYLQNLGQGPELLIRYENEEAVDDSQLPKDRFSAERLKGVDSTLKIQPAELGDSAVYLCASSLDRILSTGTDTQYFGPGTRLTVL.

V usage is TRBV11-3 and J usage is TRBJ1-3; D is possibly TRBD1 (6 bases). This CDR3 comprises 14 residues. Deletions cut 5 bases from V and 9 bases from J, with 17 bases between. The germline CDR1 and CDR2 sequences are SGHNT and YENEEA. This CDR3 is CASSLTGSPGTIYF. The CDR3 DNA reads as TGTGCCAGCAGCCTAACAGGGAGTCCTGGCACCATATATTTT.

V is TRBV10-2 and J is TRBJ2-5, with 13 bases lining up with TRBD2. In germline, CDR1 is WSHSY, CDR2 SAAADI. V shed 4 bases, J shed 5 bases, and the junction held 1 base outside the gene matches. The CDR3 covers 14 residues. CDR3 nucleotide sequence: TGCGCCAGCAGTGGGACTAGCGGGGGTGAGACCCAGTACTTC. Protein sequence: CASSGTSGGETQYF.

V usage is TRBV2 and J usage is TRBJ1-1; possible D gene TRBD1, 6 bases. Trimming removed 5 bases from V and 1 base from J, with 11 bases in between. The CDR3 length is 14 residues. Germline V gene data show CDR1 as SNHLY and CDR2 as FYNNEI. The CDR3: CASSLDRTNTEAFF. CDR3 sequence (DNA): TGTGCCAGCAGTCTGGACAGAACGAACACTGAAGCTTTCTTT.